The 20 T cell receptor beta chains listed next were all sequenced from one sample in a study of shared clonotypes between healthy human individuals. Naive CD8 cells lacked CD45RO, underwent positive selection for CCR7 and left out terminally differentiated effector memory CD45RA+ cells. The assay was immunoSEQ multiplex PCR, and TCRdb's table has in-frame clones only and misses some. The table includes roughly 550,000 clones, nearly 97% detected once. Input material: naive CD8+ T cells sorted from blood. The source is a young woman in good health.

This chain connects TRBV6-5 to TRBJ2-7; 8 bases fit TRBD1. The CDR3 consists of 14 residues. Germline CDR1 MNHEY, CDR2 SVGAGI. V lost 8 bases to trimming and J lost 0 bases; unmatched junction nucleotides: 6. As DNA, the CDR3 is TGTGCCAGCGGGGTGGGACAGGCCTCCTACGAGCAGTACTTC. Protein product: CASGVGQASYEQYF.

The V call is TRBV2, the J call TRBJ1-3, with D perhaps matching TRBD1 (5 bases). Trimming took off 3 bases at V and 0 bases at J, with 15 bases between the two ends. CDR3 length equals 17 residues. The germline V gene has CDR1 SNHLY and CDR2 FYNNEI. The CDR3 region is CASSDYRSHSSGNTIYF. The CDR3 coding sequence is TGTGCCAGCAGTGATTACAGGAGCCATTCCTCTGGAAACACCATATATTTT. Using reference TRBV2 and TRBJ1-3 for the parts outside the CDR3, the full variable domain is EPEVTQTPSHQVTQMGQEVILRCVPISNHLYFYWYRQILGQKVEFLVSFYNNEISEKSEIFDDQFSVERPDGSNFTLKIRSTKLEDSAMYFCASSDYRSHSSGNTIYFGEGSWLTVV.

This chain links TRBV6-1 with TRBJ2-1; D is unresolved. V was clipped by 2 bases and J by 5 bases, with 10 bases between them. CDR1 and CDR2 from the germline V gene are MNHNS and SASEGT. This CDR3 is 14 amino acids long. Written as DNA, the CDR3 is TGTGCCAGCAGTGAATGGGTGGAGCACAATGAGCAGTTCTTC. Its protein is CASSEWVEHNEQFF.

The genes are TRBV27 and TRBJ2-7; D gene uncertain. Trimming left V 6 bases short and J 2 bases short, with 11 bases between. Germline V lookup: CDR1 MNHEY, CDR2 SMNVEV (reference sequence). This CDR3 contains 13 residues. CDR3 DNA sequence: TGTGCCAGCAGAGAAATATCGACCTACGAGCAGTACTTC. It encodes CASREISTYEQYF.

V usage is TRBV7-9 and J usage is TRBJ2-7; 10 bases map to TRBD1. This CDR3 has 18 amino acids. J lost 2 bases, V lost 5 bases, and 15 bases had no gene match. The germline V gene encodes CDR1 SEHNR and CDR2 FQNEAQ (reference sequence). In DNA form, the CDR3 reads TGTGCCAGCAGCCAAACATATGACAGGGGGCTAAAACCCTACGAGCAGTACTTC. Residues: CASSQTYDRGLKPYEQYF.

The chain joins TRBV13 to TRBJ2-1, with TRBD2 identical over 9 bases. Germline CDR1 reads PRHDT; CDR2 reads FYEKMQ (reference sequence). The length of the CDR3 is 16 residues. V shed 4 bases, J shed 6 bases, and the junction held 10 bases outside the gene matches. The CDR3 sequence: CASSSRGSGSPNEQFF. Here the CDR3 DNA reads TGTGCCAGCAGCTCTCGGGGTAGCGGGAGCCCCAATGAGCAGTTCTTC.

The chain links TRBV19 to TRBJ2-7; no clear D. CDR3 length: 13 residues. Looked up from germline, CDR1 is LNHDA and CDR2 is SQIVND (reference sequence). V lost 2 bases and J lost 2, with 7 bases in between. CDR3 in amino acids: CASSIKVTYEQYF. In DNA form, the CDR3 reads TGTGCCAGTAGTATAAAGGTTACCTACGAGCAGTACTTC.

The rearrangement joins TRBV2 to TRBJ1-4; D might be TRBD1 (5 bases). V lost 10 bases and J lost 0, with 18 bases in between. Germline lookup yields CDR1 SNHLY and CDR2 FYNNEI. This CDR3 region has 16 residues. The CDR3 nucleotides read TGTGCCACCTTTTCCCCTCGAGGGGCAACTAATGAAAAACTGTTTTTT. This translates into CATFSPRGATNEKLFF.

The chain combines TRBV7-9 with TRBJ2-7; D is unresolved. Per germline, CDR1 SEHNR and CDR2 FQNEAQ (reference sequence). V lost 2 bases, J lost 3 bases, and 8 bases lay in between. The CDR3 loop spans 13 amino acids. Here the CDR3 reads CASSLQEHYEQYF. CDR3 bases: TGTGCCAGCAGCTTACAGGAGCACTACGAGCAGTACTTC.

The chain recombines TRBV27 with TRBJ2-7; tentatively, D is TRBD1 (6 bases). Germline-derived CDR1 and CDR2 are MNHEY and SMNVEV (reference sequence). V lost 5 bases and J 5 bases, leaving 10 bases between the germline ends. The CDR3 consists of 12 residues. The CDR3 DNA follows: TGTGCCAGCAGTCCACAGGGCGACGAGCAGTACTTC. Amino acid sequence: CASSPQGDEQYF.

The CDR3 here is CASSSRVSETQYF. CDR3 DNA: TGTGCCAGCAGCTCCAGGGTGTCAGAGACCCAGTACTTC. The rearrangement uses TRBV7-9 and TRBJ2-5; D is perhaps TRBD1 (5 bases). The CDR3 extends over 13 amino acids. Looked up from germline, CDR1 is SEHNR and CDR2 is FQNEAQ (reference sequence). V dropped 4 bases and J dropped 4 bases, with 10 bases sitting between them.

Only one count was recorded for this clone. Within the sample, other DNA sequences also encode this same CDR3. The chain carries TRBV11-2 and TRBJ2-5; no definite D call. Per the germline V gene, CDR1 is SGHAT and CDR2 is FQNNGV. Between the trimmed V and J ends, which lost 1 base and 5 bases, there was a span of 5 bases. The CDR3 is 12 amino acids. The CDR3 protein is CASSLGRETQYF. The CDR3 coding sequence is TGTGCCAGCAGCTTAGGGCGGGAGACCCAGTACTTC.

The genes are TRBV2 and TRBJ2-3; 9 nucleotides line up with TRBD2. Germline-derived CDR1 and CDR2 are SNHLY and FYNNEI. Trimming cost V 3 bases and J 5 bases; bases outside gene matches: 15. This CDR3 region has 18 residues. Written as DNA, the CDR3 is TGTGCCAGCAGTGACCCCCGTATAATAGCGGGAGCTATAGATACGCAGTATTTT. Translating it yields CASSDPRIIAGAIDTQYF. Supplemented by reference TRBV2 and TRBJ2-3, the full variable domain reads EPEVTQTPSHQVTQMGQEVILRCVPISNHLYFYWYRQILGQKVEFLVSFYNNEISEKSEIFDDQFSVERPDGSNFTLKIRSTKLEDSAMYFCASSDPRIIAGAIDTQYFGPGTRLTVL.

This sequence joins TRBV28 and TRBJ2-5; TRBD2 agrees at 10 bases. The last part of the DNA fits TRBJ2-7 better; the J call may be wrong. This CDR3 has 16 amino acids. Germline lookup yields CDR1 MDHEN and CDR2 SYDVKM. The DNA for the CDR3 is TGTGCCAGCAGTCCGATTTTAGCGGGGGGCTCCTACGAGCAGTACTTC. This codes for CASSPILAGGSYEQYF.

This chain uses TRBV5-6 with TRBJ2-3; 8 bases align to TRBD2. Trimming at V came to 4 bases and at J to 0 bases, leaving 4 bases not matched to a gene. Per germline, CDR1 SGHDT and CDR2 YYEEEE. The CDR3 covers 15 residues. CDR3 loop: CASSSSGISTDTQYF. Written as DNA, the CDR3 is TGTGCCAGCAGCAGTAGCGGGATTAGCACAGATACGCAGTATTTT.

This clone has only one observation. V usage is TRBV28 and J usage is TRBJ2-5; no clear D gene. Germline CDR1 and CDR2: MDHEN and SYDVKM. Trimming pared 2 bases from V and 0 bases from J, leaving 7 bases between. The CDR3 loop spans 14 amino acids. The CDR3 reads CASSLTGHQETQYF. CDR3 nucleotide sequence: TGTGCCAGCAGTTTAACCGGCCACCAAGAGACCCAGTACTTC.

This chain uses TRBV6-5 with TRBJ1-5, with a possible D match to TRBD1 (6 bases). The germline V and J ends were trimmed by 2 bases and 4 bases, with 9 bases remaining between them. This CDR3 comprises 14 residues. Germline V gene lookup returns CDR1 MNHEY and CDR2 SVGAGI. DNA of the CDR3: TGTGCCAGCAGTTACCGAGGGGGAAATCAGCCCCAGCATTTT. Encoded protein: CASSYRGGNQPQHF.

The V and J genes are TRBV14 and TRBJ1-2; TRBD1 is a possible D gene (5 bases). The CDR3 is 13 amino acids. Germline assignment: CDR1 SGHDN and CDR2 FVKESK. The V gene lost 5 bases and the J gene lost 4 bases, with 11 bases spanning the gap. CDR3 protein: CASSKGRSYGYTF. CDR3 in DNA: TGTGCCAGCAGCAAGGGACGGTCCTATGGCTACACCTTC. The whole variable domain, remainder taken from reference TRBV14 and TRBJ1-2, is EAGVTQFPSHSVIEKGQTVTLRCDPISGHDNLYWYRRVMGKEIKFLLHFVKESKQDESGMPNNRFLAERTGGTYSTLKVQPAELEDSGVYFCASSKGRSYGYTFGSGTRLTVV.

This clone was seen once. J is TRBJ1-1 and V is TRBV5-6; the D is unclear. The CDR3 is 14 residues long. Trimming took 3 bases from V and 0 from J, leaving 9 bases between them. From germline, CDR1 is SGHDT and CDR2 YYEEEE. In DNA form, the CDR3 reads TGTGCCAGCAGCTCGGGCGCGATGAACACTGAAGCTTTCTTT. Its translation: CASSSGAMNTEAFF. Filled out from reference TRBV5-6 and TRBJ1-1, the complete variable domain reads DAGVTQSPTHLIKTRGQQVTLRCSPKSGHDTVSWYQQALGQGPQFIFQYYEEEERQRGNFPDRFSGHQFPNYSSELNVNALLLGDSALYLCASSSGAMNTEAFFGQGTRLTVV.

CDR3 loop: CASSYSGGSYEQYF. The CDR3 nucleotides are TGTGCCAGCAGTTATAGCGGGGGGTCCTACGAGCAGTACTTC. The chain employs TRBV28 and TRBJ2-7; 10 nucleotides agree with TRBD2. Germline CDR1 is MDHEN and CDR2 is SYDVKM. Trimming at V came to 4 bases and at J to 1 base, leaving 1 base not matched to a gene. This CDR3 contains 14 residues.